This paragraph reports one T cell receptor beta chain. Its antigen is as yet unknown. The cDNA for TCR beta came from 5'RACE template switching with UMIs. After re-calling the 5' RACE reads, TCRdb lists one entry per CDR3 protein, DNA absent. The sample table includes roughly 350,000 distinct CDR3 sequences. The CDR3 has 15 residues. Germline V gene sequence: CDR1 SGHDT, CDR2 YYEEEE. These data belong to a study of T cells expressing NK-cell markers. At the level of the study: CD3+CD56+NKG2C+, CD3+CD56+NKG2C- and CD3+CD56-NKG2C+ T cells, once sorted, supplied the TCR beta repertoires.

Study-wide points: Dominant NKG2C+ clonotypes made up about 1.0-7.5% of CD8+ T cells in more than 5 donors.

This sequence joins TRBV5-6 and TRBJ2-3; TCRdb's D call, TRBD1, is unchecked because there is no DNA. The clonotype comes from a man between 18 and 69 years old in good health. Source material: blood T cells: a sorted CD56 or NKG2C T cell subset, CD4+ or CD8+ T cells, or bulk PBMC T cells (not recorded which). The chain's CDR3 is CASSLNPGVTDTQYF.